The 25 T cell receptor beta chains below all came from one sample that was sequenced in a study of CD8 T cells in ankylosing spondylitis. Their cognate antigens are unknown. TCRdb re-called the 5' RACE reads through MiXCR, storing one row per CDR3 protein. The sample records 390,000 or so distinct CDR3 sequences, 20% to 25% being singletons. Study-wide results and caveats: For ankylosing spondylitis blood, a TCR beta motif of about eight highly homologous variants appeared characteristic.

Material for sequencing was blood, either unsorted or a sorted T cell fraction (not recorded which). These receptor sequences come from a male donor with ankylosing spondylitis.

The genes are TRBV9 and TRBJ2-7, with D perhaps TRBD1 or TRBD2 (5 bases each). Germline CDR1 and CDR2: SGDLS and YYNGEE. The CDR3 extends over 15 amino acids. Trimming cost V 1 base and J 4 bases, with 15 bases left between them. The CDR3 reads CASSVQGDERYEQYF. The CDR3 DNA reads TGTGCCAGCAGCGTACAGGGAGACGAAAGATACGAGCAGTACTTC.

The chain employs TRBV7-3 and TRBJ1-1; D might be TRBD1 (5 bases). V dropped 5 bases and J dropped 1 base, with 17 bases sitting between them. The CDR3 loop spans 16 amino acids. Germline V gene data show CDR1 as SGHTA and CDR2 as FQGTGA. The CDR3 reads CASSLIGDSANTEAFF. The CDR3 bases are TGTGCCAGCAGCCTTATAGGGGACTCGGCGAACACTGAAGCTTTCTTT.

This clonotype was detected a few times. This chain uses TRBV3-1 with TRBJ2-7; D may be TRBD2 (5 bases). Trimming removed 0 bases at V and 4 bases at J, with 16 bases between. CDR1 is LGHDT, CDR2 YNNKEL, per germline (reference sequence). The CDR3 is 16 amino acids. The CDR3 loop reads CASSQDWKRSFYEQYF. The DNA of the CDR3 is TGTGCCAGCAGCCAAGATTGGAAGCGGTCCTTTTACGAGCAGTACTTC.

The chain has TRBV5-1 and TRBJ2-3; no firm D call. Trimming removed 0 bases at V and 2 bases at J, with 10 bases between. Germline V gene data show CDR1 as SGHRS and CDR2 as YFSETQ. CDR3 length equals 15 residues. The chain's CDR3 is CASSLEGSSTDTQYF. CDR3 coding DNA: TGCGCCAGCAGCTTGGAAGGGTCTTCCACAGATACGCAGTATTTT.

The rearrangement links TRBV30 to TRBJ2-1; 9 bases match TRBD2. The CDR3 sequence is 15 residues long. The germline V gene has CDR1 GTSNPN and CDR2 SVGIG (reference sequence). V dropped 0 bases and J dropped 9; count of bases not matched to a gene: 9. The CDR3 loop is CAWSVGVAGVGEQFF. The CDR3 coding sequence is TGTGCCTGGAGTGTAGGAGTAGCGGGAGTAGGTGAGCAGTTCTTC.

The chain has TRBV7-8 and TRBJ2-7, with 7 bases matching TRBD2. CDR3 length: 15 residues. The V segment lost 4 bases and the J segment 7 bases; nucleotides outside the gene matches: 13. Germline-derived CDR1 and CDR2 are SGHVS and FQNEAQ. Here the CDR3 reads CASSSLGGREEEQYF. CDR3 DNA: TGTGCCAGCAGCTCACTGGGAGGGAGGGAAGAGGAGCAGTACTTC.

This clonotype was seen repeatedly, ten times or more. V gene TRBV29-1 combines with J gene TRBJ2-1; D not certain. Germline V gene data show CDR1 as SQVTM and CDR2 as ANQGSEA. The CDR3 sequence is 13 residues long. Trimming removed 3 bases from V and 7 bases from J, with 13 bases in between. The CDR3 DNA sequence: TGCAGCGTTGAGAGCTACTCCCTTAATGAGCAGTTCTTC. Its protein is CSVESYSLNEQFF.

The CDR3 reads CASSSPEQNTEAFF. As DNA, the CDR3 is TGCGCCAGCAGCTCTCCGGAACAGAACACTGAAGCTTTCTTT. The chain has TRBV5-1 and TRBJ1-1; D remains ambiguous. Germline CDR1 is SGHRS and CDR2 is YFSETQ. The CDR3 contains 14 residues. The V end was cut by 3 bases, the J end by 1 base, with 10 bases between.

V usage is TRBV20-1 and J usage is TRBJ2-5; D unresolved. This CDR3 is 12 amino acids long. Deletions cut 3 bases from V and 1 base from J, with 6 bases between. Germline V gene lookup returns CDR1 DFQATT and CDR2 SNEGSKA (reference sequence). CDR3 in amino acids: CSASGFQETQYF. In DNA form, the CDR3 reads TGCAGTGCTAGCGGGTTCCAAGAGACCCAGTACTTC.

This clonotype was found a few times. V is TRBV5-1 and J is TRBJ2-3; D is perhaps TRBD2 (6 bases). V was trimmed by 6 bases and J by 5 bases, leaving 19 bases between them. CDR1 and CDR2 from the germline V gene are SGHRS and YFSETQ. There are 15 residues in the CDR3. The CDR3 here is CASTETTSSEDTQYF. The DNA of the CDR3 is TGCGCCAGCACCGAGACGACTAGTTCGGAAGATACGCAGTATTTT.

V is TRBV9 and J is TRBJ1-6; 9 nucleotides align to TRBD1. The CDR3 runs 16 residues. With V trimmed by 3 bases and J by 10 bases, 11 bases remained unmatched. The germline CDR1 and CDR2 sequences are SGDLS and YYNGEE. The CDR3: CASSAGPGQGGSPLHF. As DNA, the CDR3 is TGTGCCAGCAGCGCCGGCCCGGGACAGGGTGGGTCACCCCTCCACTTT.

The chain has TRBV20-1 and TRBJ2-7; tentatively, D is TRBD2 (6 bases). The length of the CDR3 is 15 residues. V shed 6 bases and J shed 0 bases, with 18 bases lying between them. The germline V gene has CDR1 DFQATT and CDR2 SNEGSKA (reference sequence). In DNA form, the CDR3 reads TGCAGTGCGCCAGACGGACTATCCAGCTCCTACGAGCAGTACTTC. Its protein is CSAPDGLSSSYEQYF.

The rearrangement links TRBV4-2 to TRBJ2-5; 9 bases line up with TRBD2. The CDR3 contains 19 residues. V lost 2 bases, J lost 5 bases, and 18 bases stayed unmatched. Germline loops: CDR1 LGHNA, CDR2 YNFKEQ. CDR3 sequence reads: CASSQRGAPSSGSWETQYF. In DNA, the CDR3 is TGTGCCAGCAGCCAAAGGGGAGCTCCCAGTAGCGGGAGTTGGGAGACCCAGTACTTC.

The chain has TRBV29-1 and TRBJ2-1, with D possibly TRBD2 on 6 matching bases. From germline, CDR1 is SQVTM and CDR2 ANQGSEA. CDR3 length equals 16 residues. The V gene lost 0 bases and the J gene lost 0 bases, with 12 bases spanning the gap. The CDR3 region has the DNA TGCAGCGTTGAAGACTTAGCGGCCAGCTCCTACAATGAGCAGTTCTTC. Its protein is CSVEDLAASSYNEQFF.

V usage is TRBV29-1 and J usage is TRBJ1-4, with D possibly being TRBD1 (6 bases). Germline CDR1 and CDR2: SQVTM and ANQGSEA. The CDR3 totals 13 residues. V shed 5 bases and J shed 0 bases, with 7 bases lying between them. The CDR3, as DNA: TGCAGCGTTTGGACAGCAACTAATGAAAAACTGTTTTTT. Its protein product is CSVWTATNEKLFF.

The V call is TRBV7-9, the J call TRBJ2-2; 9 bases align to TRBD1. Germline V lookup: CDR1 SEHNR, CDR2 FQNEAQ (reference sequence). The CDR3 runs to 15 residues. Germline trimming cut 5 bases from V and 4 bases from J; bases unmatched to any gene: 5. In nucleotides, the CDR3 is TGTGCCAGCAGCCGGACAGGGGAGCGCACCGGGGAGCTGTTTTTT. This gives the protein CASSRTGERTGELFF.

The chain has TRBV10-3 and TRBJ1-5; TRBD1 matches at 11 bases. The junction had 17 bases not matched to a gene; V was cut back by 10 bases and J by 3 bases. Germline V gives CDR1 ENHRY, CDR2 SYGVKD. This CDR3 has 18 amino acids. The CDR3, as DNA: TGTGCCACCAAGAGGGACAGGGGGATCGACAACAACAATCAGCCCCAGCATTTT. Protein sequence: CATKRDRGIDNNNQPQHF.

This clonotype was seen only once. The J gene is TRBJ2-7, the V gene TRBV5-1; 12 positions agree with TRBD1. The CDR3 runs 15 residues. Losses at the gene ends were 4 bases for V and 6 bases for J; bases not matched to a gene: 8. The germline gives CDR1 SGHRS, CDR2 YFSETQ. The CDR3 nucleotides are TGCGCCAGCAGCCTACCGGGACAGGGGGCTCTCGAGCAGTACTTC. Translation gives CASSLPGQGALEQYF. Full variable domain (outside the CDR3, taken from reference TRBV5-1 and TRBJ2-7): KAGVTQTPRYLIKTRGQQVTLSCSPISGHRSVSWYQQTPGQGLQFLFEYFSETQRNKGNFPGRFSGRQFSNSRSEMNVSTLELGDSALYLCASSLPGQGALEQYFGPGTRLTVT.

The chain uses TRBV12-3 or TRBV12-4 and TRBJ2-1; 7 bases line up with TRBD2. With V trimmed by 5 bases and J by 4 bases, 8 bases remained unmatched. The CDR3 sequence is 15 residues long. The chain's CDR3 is CASSPHGREYNEQFF. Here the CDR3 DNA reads TGTGCCAGCAGTCCCCATGGGAGGGAATACAATGAGCAGTTCTTC.

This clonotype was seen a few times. The CDR3 region is CASRITGGHTEAFF. CDR3 nucleotides: TGTGCCAGCAGAATTACAGGGGGGCACACTGAAGCTTTCTTT. The chain recombines TRBV12-3 or TRBV12-4 with TRBJ1-1; 8 nucleotides agree with TRBD1. V lost 6 bases and J lost 3; bases outside the gene matches: 6. The CDR3 has 14 residues.

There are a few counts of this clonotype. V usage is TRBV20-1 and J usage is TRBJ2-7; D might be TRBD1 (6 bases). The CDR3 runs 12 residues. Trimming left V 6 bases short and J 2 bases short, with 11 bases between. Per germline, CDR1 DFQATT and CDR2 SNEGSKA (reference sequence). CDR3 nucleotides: TGCAGTGCGAACAGGGCCCCCTACGAGCAGTACTTC. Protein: CSANRAPYEQYF.

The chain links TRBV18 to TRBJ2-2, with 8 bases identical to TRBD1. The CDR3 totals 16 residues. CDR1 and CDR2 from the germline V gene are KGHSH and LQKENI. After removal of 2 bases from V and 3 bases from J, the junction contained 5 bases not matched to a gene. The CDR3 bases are TGTGCCAGCTCACCATCAGGGGGCAAGGACACCGGGGAGCTGTTTTTT. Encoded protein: CASSPSGGKDTGELFF.

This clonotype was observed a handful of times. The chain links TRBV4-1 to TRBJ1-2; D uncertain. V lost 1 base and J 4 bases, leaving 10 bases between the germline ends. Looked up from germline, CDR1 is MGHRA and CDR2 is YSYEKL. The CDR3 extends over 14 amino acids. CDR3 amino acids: CASSQGGGAYGYTF. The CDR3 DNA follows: TGCGCCAGCAGCCAAGGAGGAGGCGCCTATGGCTACACCTTC.

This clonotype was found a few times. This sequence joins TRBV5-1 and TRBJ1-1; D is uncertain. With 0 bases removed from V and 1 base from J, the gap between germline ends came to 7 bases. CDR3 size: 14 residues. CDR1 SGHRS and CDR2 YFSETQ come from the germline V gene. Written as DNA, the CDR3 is TGCGCCAGCAGCTTGGGAATTTCGAACACTGAAGCTTTCTTT. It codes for CASSLGISNTEAFF.

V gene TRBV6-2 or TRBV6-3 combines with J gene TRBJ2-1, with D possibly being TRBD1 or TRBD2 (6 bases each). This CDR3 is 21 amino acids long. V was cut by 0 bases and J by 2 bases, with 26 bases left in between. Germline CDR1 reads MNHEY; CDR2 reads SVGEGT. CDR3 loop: CASSYSRVGALGGYTYNEQFF. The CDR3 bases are TGTGCCAGCAGTTACTCCCGGGTGGGGGCCCTGGGGGGATATACCTACAATGAGCAGTTCTTC.